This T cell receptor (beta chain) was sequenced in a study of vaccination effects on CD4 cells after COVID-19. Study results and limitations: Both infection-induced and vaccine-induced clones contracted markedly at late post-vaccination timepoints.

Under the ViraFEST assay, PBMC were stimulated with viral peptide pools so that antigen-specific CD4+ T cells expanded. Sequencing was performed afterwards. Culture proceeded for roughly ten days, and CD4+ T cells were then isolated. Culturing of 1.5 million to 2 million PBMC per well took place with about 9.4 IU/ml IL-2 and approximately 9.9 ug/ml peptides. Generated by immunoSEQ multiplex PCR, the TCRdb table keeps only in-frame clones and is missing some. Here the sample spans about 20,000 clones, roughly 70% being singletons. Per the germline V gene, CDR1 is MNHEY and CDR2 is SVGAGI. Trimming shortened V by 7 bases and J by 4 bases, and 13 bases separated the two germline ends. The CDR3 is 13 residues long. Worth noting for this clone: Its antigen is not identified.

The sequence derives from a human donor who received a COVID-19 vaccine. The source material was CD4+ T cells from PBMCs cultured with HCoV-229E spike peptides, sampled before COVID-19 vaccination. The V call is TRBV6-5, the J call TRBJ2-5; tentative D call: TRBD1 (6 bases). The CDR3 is CASTQGIGETQYF. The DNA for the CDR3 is TGTGCCAGCACCCAGGGGATTGGAGAGACCCAGTACTTC.